This T cell receptor beta chain was recovered during a study of blood T cell repertoires in COVID-19. The germline gives CDR1 LGHDT, CDR2 YNNKEL (reference sequence). V shed 1 base, J shed 1 base, and the junction held 2 bases outside the gene matches. This CDR3 region has 17 residues. Assay used: immunoSEQ multiplex PCR; TCRdb lists only in-frame clones, some missing. The sample has 200,000 to 250,000 clones, 84% seen once. Sequenced input: peripheral blood. The chain combines TRBV3-1 (or the pseudogene TRBV3-2) with TRBJ2-3; 13 nucleotides match TRBD2. This receptor was obtained from a middle-aged man with acute or convalescent COVID-19. The CDR3 loop is CASSQGLAGGGTDTQYF. In DNA form, the CDR3 reads TGTGCCAGCAGCCAAGGACTAGCGGGAGGAGGCACAGATACGCAGTATTTT.